This paragraph reports one TCR beta chain. Measured with immunoSEQ multiplex PCR; TCRdb has only the in-frame clones, and not every one. Of some 140,000 clones listed, about 94% are singletons. The sample is drawn from a study of control samples from healthy donors and cancer patients. The sequence derives from a middle-aged man in good health. The sequenced sample was blood.

The CDR3 nucleotides are TGTGCCAGCAGCCCCCCAACCAGGCGCGTCCCGCGGGAGCAGTACTTC. Translating it yields CASSPPTRRVPREQYF. The chain couples TRBV11-2 to TRBJ2-7; D uncertain. The CDR3 extends over 16 amino acids. V lost 5 bases and J 7 bases, leaving 24 bases between the germline ends. Germline V CDR1 and CDR2: SGHAT, FQNNGV.